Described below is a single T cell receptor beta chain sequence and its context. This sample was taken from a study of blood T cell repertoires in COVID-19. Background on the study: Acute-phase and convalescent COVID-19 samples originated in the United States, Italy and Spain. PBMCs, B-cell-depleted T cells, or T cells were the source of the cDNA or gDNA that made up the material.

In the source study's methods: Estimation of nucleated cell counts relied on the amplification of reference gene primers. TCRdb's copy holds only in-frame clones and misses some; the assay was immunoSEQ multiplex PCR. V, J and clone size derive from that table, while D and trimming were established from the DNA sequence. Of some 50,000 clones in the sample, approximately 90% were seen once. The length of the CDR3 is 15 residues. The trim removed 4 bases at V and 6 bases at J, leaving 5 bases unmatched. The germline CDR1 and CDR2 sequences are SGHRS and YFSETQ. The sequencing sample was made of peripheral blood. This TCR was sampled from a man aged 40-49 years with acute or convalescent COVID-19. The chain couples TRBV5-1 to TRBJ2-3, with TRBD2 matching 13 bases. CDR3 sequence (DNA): TGCGCCAGCAGCGAGGGACTAGCGGGAATCGATACGCAGTATTTT. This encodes CASSEGLAGIDTQYF.